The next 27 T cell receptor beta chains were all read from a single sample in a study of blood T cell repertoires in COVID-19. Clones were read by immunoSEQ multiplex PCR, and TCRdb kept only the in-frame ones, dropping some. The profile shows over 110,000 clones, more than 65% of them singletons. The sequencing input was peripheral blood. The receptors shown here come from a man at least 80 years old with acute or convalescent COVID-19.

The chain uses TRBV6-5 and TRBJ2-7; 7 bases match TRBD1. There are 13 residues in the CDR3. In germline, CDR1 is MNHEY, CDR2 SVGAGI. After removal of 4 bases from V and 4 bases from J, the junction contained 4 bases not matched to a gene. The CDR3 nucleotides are TGTGCCAGCAGTTTGGACAGGACATACGAGCAGTACTTC. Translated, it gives CASSLDRTYEQYF.

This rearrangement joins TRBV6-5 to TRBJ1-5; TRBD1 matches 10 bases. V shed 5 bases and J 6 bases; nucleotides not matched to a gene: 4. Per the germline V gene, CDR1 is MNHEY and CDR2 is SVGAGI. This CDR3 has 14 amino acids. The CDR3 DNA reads TGTGCCAGCAGTAGAGGGACAGGGGCTCAGCCCCAGCATTTT. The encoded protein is CASSRGTGAQPQHF.

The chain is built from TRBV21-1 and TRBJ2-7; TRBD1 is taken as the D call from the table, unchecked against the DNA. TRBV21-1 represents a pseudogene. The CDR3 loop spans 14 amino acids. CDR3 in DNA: TGTGCCAGCAGCAAAGGGCAGGTCCCCTACGAGCAGTACTTC. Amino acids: CASSKGQVPYEQYF.

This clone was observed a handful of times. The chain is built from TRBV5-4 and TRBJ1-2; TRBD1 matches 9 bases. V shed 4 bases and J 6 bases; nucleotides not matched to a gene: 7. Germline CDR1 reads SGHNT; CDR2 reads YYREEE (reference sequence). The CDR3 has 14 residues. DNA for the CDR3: TGTGCCAGCAGCGGGGGACAGGGTTTGCATGGCTACACCTTC. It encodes CASSGGQGLHGYTF.

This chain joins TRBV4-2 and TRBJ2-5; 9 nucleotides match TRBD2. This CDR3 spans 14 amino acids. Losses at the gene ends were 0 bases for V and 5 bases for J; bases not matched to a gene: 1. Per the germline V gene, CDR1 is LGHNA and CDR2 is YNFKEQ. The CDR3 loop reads CASSQDGTSETQYF. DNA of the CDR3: TGTGCCAGCAGCCAAGATGGGACTAGCGAGACCCAGTACTTC.

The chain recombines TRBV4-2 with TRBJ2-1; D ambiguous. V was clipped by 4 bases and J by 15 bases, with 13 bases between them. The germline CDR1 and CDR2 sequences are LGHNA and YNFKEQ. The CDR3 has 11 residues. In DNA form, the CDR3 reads TGTGCCAGCAGCCGAAGAGCAGACACGTTCTTC. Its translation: CASSRRADTFF.

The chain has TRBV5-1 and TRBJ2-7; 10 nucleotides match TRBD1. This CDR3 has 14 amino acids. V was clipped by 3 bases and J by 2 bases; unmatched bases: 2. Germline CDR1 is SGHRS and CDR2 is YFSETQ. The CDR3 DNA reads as TGCGCCAGCAGCTCTGGACAGGGGGCCTACGAGCAGTACTTC. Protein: CASSSGQGAYEQYF.

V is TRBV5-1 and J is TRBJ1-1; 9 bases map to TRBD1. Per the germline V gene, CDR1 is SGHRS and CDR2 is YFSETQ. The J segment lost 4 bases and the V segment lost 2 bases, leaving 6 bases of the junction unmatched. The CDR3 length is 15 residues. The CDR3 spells CASSFGDRDFTEAFF. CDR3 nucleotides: TGCGCCAGCAGCTTTGGGGACAGGGATTTCACTGAAGCTTTCTTT.

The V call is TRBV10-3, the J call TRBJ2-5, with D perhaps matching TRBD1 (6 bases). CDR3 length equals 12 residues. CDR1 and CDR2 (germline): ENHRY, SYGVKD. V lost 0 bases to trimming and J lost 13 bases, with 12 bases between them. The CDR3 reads CAISESGGVGYF. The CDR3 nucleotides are TGTGCCATCAGTGAGTCTGGGGGCGTCGGGTACTTC.

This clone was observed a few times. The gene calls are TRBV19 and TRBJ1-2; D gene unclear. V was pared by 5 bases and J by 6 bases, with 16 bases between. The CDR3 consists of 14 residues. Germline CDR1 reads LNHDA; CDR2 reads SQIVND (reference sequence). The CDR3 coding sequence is TGTGCCAGTAGTTTAATCGTGGCTGCAGATGGCTACACCTTC. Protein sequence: CASSLIVAADGYTF.

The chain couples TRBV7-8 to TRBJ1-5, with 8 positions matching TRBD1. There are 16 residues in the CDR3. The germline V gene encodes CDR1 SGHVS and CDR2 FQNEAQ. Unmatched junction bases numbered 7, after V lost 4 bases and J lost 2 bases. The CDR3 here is CASSYRTGFGNQPQHF. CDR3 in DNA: TGTGCCAGCAGCTACCGGACAGGGTTTGGCAATCAGCCCCAGCATTTT.

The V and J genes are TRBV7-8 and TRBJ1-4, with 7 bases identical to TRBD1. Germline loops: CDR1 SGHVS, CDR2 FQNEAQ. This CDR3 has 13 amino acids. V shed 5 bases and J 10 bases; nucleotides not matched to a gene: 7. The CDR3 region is CASSTTGEGKLFF. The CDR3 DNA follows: TGTGCCAGCAGCACTACAGGGGAAGGAAAACTGTTTTTT.

The chain's CDR3 is CASSPPRESSTQYF. DNA of the CDR3: TGTGCCAGCAGCCCGCCCCGGGAGTCCTCTACGCAGTATTTT. This chain joins TRBV4-2 and TRBJ2-3; perhaps TRBD2 as D (6 bases). The CDR3 consists of 14 residues. Germline CDR1 is LGHNA and CDR2 is YNFKEQ. Trimming removed 4 bases at V and 8 bases at J, with 16 bases between.

As DNA, the CDR3 is TGTGCCAGCAGCTTAATTCCTAGCTCGGGCACCGGGGAGCTGTTTTTT. Amino acids: CASSLIPSSGTGELFF. V is TRBV7-3 and J is TRBJ2-2, with D possibly being TRBD2 (5 bases). Germline V lookup: CDR1 SGHTA, CDR2 FQGTGA. The CDR3 spans 16 residues. V lost 1 base, J lost 4 bases, and 13 bases lay in between.

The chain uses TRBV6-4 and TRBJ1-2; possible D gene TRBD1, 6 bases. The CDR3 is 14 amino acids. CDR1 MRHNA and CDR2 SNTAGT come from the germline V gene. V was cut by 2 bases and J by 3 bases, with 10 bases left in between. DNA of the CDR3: TGTGCCAGCAGTGACACGGACAGAGACTATGGCTACACCTTC. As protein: CASSDTDRDYGYTF.

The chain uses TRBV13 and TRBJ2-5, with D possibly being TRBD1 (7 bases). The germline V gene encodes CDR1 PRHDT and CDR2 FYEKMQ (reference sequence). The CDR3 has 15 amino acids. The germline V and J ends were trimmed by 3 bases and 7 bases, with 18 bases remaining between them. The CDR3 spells CASSFGQGEVGTQYF. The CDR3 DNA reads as TGTGCCAGCAGCTTCGGGCAGGGGGAGGTGGGGACCCAGTACTTC.

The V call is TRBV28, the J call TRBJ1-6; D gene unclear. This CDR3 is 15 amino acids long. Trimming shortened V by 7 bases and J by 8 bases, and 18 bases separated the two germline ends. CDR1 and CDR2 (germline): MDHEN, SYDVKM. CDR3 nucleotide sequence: TGTGCCAGCACCACAATTATGACCCTAGATTCACCCCTCCACTTT. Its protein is CASTTIMTLDSPLHF. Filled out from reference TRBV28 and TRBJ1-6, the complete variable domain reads DVKVTQSSRYLVKRTGEKVFLECVQDMDHENMFWYRQDPGLGLRLIYFSYDVKMKEKGDIPEGYSVSREKKERFSLILESASTNQTSMYLCASTTIMTLDSPLHFGNGTRLTVT.

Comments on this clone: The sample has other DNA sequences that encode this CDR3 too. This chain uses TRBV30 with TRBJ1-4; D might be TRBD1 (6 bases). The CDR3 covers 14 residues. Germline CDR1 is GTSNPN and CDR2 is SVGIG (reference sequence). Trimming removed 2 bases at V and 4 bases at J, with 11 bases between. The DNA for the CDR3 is TGTGCCTGGAGTTCTGGACAGATTAATGAAAAACTGTTTTTT. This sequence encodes CAWSSGQINEKLFF.

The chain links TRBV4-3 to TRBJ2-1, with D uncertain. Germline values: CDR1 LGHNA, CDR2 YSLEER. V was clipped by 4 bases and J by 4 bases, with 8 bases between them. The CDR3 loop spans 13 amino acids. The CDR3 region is CASSLTPYNEQFF. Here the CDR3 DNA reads TGCGCCAGCAGCCTAACACCATACAATGAGCAGTTCTTC.

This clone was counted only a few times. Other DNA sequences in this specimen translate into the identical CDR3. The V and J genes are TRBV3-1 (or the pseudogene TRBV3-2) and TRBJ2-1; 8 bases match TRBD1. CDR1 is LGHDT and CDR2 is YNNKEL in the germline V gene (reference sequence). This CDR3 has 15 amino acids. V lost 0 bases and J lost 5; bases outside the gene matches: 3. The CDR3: CASSQDWTGNNEQFF. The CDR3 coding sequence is TGTGCCAGCAGCCAAGATTGGACAGGGAACAATGAGCAGTTCTTC.

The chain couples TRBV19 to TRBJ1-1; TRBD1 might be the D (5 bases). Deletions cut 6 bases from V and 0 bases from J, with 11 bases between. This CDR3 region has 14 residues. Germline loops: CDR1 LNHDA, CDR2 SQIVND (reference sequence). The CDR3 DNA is TGTGCCAGTAGGACAGACCATATGAACACTGAAGCTTTCTTT. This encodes CASRTDHMNTEAFF.

The CDR3 sequence: CASSQVGAFYEQYF. The CDR3 coding sequence is TGTGCCAGCAGCCAAGTTGGAGCCTTCTACGAGCAGTACTTC. V is TRBV4-2 and J is TRBJ2-7; D is ambiguous. Germline CDR1 and CDR2: LGHNA and YNFKEQ. V was clipped by 1 base and J by 3 bases, with 10 bases between them. The CDR3 runs to 14 residues.

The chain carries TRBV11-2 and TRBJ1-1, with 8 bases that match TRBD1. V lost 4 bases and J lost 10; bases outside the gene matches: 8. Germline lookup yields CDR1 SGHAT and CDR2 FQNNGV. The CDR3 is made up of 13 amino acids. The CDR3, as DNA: TGTGCCAGCAGCTCGAGTACCGGGACAGGAGCTTTCTTT. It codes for CASSSSTGTGAFF.

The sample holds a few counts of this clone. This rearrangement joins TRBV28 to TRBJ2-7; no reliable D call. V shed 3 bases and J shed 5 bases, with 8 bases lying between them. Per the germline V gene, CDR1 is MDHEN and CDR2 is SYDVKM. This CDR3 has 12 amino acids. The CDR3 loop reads CASSFPRDEQYF. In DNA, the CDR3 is TGTGCCAGCAGTTTCCCACGGGACGAGCAGTACTTC.

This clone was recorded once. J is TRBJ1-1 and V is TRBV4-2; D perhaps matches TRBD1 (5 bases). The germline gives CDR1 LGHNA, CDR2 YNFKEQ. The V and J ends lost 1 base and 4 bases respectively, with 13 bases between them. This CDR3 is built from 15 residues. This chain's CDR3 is CASSQAEAQGTEAFF. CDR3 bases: TGTGCCAGCAGCCAAGCTGAGGCGCAGGGCACTGAAGCTTTCTTT.

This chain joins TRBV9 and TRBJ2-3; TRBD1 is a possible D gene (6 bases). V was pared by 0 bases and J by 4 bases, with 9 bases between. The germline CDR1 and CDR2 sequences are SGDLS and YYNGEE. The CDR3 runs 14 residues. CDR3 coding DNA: TGTGCCAGCAGCGTAGGAGGGGGAGCAGATACGCAGTATTTT. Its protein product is CASSVGGGADTQYF.

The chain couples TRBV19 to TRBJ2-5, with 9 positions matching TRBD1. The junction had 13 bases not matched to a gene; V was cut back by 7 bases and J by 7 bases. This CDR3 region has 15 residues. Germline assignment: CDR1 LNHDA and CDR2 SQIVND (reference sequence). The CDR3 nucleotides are TGTGCCAGTACCATGACAGGGGGATCCCAAAGGACCCAGTACTTC. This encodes CASTMTGGSQRTQYF.